These 12 T cell receptor beta chains were sequenced from one sample in a study of cytomegalovirus exposure and HLA in healthy donors. The PCR used 60 Vbeta and 13 Jbeta primers. Profiled with immunoSEQ multiplex PCR; TCRdb holds only in-frame clones, not every one. The sample contains 250,000 or so clones, 75% to 85% of which appear only once. The specimen sequenced was PBMCs. The receptors shown here come from a woman aged 60-75 years in good health and CMV-seropositive.

V usage is TRBV5-1 and J usage is TRBJ2-7, with 11 nucleotides matching TRBD2. The germline V gene has CDR1 SGHRS and CDR2 YFSETQ. Trimming at V came to 4 bases and at J to 7 bases, leaving 4 bases not matched to a gene. The CDR3 runs to 13 residues. The CDR3, as DNA: TGCGCCAGCAGCCTAGCGGGGGGCCAAGAGCAGTACTTC. This encodes CASSLAGGQEQYF.

The gene calls are TRBV6-6 and TRBJ1-5, with a possible D match to TRBD1 (6 bases). Trimming shortened V by 5 bases and J by 0 bases, and 8 bases separated the two germline ends. The CDR3 spans 14 residues. Germline CDR1 MNHNY, CDR2 SVGAGI (reference sequence). The DNA of the CDR3 is TGTGCCAGCAGTAACAGGGATAGCAATCAGCCCCAGCATTTT. Translated, it gives CASSNRDSNQPQHF.

The chain is built from TRBV13 and TRBJ2-5; 15 nucleotides line up with TRBD2. The CDR3 contains 16 residues. The V segment lost 5 bases and the J segment 5 bases; nucleotides outside the gene matches: 6. The germline V gene has CDR1 PRHDT and CDR2 FYEKMQ (reference sequence). CDR3 region: CASSNWTSGRGETQYF. The CDR3 bases are TGTGCCAGCAGCAACTGGACTAGCGGGAGGGGGGAGACCCAGTACTTC.

The chain links TRBV5-1 to TRBJ1-5, with unresolved D. CDR1 SGHRS and CDR2 YFSETQ come from the germline V gene. This CDR3 contains 15 residues. Deletions cut 0 bases from V and 0 bases from J, with 7 bases between. CDR3 in amino acids: CASSLDGYSNQPQHF. CDR3 coding DNA: TGCGCCAGCAGCTTGGACGGGTATAGCAATCAGCCCCAGCATTTT.

Details on this clone: Other DNA sequences in this specimen translate into the identical CDR3. V and J are TRBV7-9 and TRBJ1-5; the match to TRBD1 covers 8 bases. The V segment lost 5 bases and the J segment 4 bases; nucleotides outside the gene matches: 1. The CDR3 extends over 13 amino acids. Germline V gives CDR1 SEHNR, CDR2 FQNEAQ (reference sequence). CDR3 amino acids: CASSGTGNQPQHF. DNA for the CDR3: TGTGCCAGCAGCGGGACAGGAAATCAGCCCCAGCATTTT.

The genes are TRBV7-9 and TRBJ2-3, with TRBD2 identical over 9 bases. V trimming: 0 bases; J trimming: 2 bases; junction bases outside the gene matches: 3. Germline V gives CDR1 SEHNR, CDR2 FQNEAQ (reference sequence). The CDR3 is made up of 16 amino acids. The CDR3 loop is CASSLASGSITDTQYF. CDR3 sequence (DNA): TGTGCCAGCAGCTTAGCTAGCGGGAGCATCACAGATACGCAGTATTTT.

V is TRBV7-3 and J is TRBJ2-1; TRBD2 matches 7 bases. The CDR3 runs 15 residues. Germline V gene lookup returns CDR1 SGHTA and CDR2 FQGTGA. J gave up 6 bases and V 2 bases, and 7 bases lay outside the gene matches. Here the CDR3 reads CASSLGFLAVNEQFF. The CDR3 DNA sequence: TGTGCCAGCAGCTTAGGGTTCCTAGCGGTCAATGAGCAGTTCTTC.

This clone was found a few times. CDR3 in DNA: TGTGCCAGTAGTATAAATGACGGGACAGGCCTCTACGAGCAGTACTTC. This encodes CASSINDGTGLYEQYF. This sequence joins TRBV19 and TRBJ2-7; 8 nucleotides match TRBD1. The germline gives CDR1 LNHDA, CDR2 SQIVND (reference sequence). The CDR3 is made up of 16 amino acids. Trimming removed 2 bases from V and 3 bases from J; junction bases left unmatched: 9.

The J gene is TRBJ2-1, the V gene TRBV15, with 9 bases that match TRBD1. This CDR3 region has 16 residues. CDR1 is LNHNV and CDR2 is YYDKDF in the germline V gene (reference sequence). The trim removed 3 bases at V and 6 bases at J, leaving 9 bases unmatched. CDR3 sequence reads: CATSREYRGRGNEQFF. CDR3 in DNA: TGTGCCACCAGCAGGGAATACAGGGGGCGCGGCAATGAGCAGTTCTTC.

The chain employs TRBV5-4 and TRBJ2-5, with 8 bases that match TRBD2. Germline CDR1 and CDR2: SGHNT and YYREEE (reference sequence). The CDR3 has 14 amino acids. V lost 4 bases, J lost 11 bases, and 13 bases stayed unmatched. Here the CDR3 reads CASSATGRAGEQYF. Here the CDR3 DNA reads TGTGCCAGCAGCGCCACCGGGAGGGCCGGGGAGCAGTACTTC. The entire variable domain, with the rest obtained from reference TRBV5-4 and TRBJ2-5, is as follows: ETGVTQSPTHLIKTRGQQVTLRCSSQSGHNTVSWYQQALGQGPQFIFQYYREEENGRGNFPPRFSGLQFPNYSSELNVNALELDDSALYLCASSATGRAGEQYFGPGTRLLVL.

The chain carries TRBV28 and TRBJ2-7, with 8 bases identical to TRBD1. CDR1 MDHEN and CDR2 SYDVKM come from the germline V gene. The CDR3 consists of 14 residues. V trimming: 5 bases; J trimming: 0 bases; junction bases outside the gene matches: 3. In nucleotides, the CDR3 is TGTGCCAGCAGTGGCACAGGGGGCTCCTACGAGCAGTACTTC. Protein product: CASSGTGGSYEQYF. The full variable domain, with the rest looked up from reference TRBV28 and TRBJ2-7, is DVKVTQSSRYLVKRTGEKVFLECVQDMDHENMFWYRQDPGLGLRLIYFSYDVKMKEKGDIPEGYSVSREKKERFSLILESASTNQTSMYLCASSGTGGSYEQYFGPGTRLTVT.

The chain employs TRBV29-1 and TRBJ2-1; possibly TRBD1 for D (5 bases). This CDR3 has 16 residues. V lost 6 bases, J lost 0 bases, and 18 bases lay in between. Germline V gene lookup returns CDR1 SQVTM and CDR2 ANQGSEA. CDR3 sequence reads: CSVESPDILSYNEQFF. CDR3 bases: TGCAGCGTAGAGTCCCCGGACATACTCTCCTACAATGAGCAGTTCTTC.